Listed here is a single TCR beta chain. The use of genomic DNA as template underpinned the TCR beta VDJ and CDR3 profiling. Each CDR3 protein is one row after TCRdb ran MiXCR on the reads. The data hold 120,000 or so distinct CDR3 sequences, with about 40% observed a single time. The sample comes from a study of CD8+CD57+ T cells in acquired aplastic anemia. Background on the study: The mean DNA yield obtained from sorted CD4+ and CD8+ cells came to 3 to 3.5 ug.

The CDR3 contains 14 residues. CDR1 is SQVTM, CDR2 ANQGSEA, per germline. V was shortened by 6 bases and J by 3 bases, with 18 bases between the two germline ends. By flow cytometry, patients selected for sequencing had shown an expansion of CD8+CD57+ cells. Untreated patients provided the blood samples, with no therapy given before sampling. The gene calls are TRBV29-1 and TRBJ2-7; possibly TRBD2 for D (6 bases). The TCR sequence derives from a human donor with aplastic anemia. The sample taken for sequencing was sorted CD4+, CD8+, or CD8+CD57+ T cells (not recorded which) from PBMCs. The DNA for the CDR3 is TGCAGCGTCCCTAACCCCGGGACTGGCTACGAGCAGTACTTC. It encodes CSVPNPGTGYEQYF.